This TCR beta chain was identified in a study of Graves' ophthalmopathy and Graves' hyperthyroidism. On this clonotype: Its antigen remains unidentified. Its ends do not fully match the called genes, so a read error is possible.

RNA transcripts provided the template for amplifying TCR beta CDR3 regions. Scientists carried out first-round RT-PCR using HTBI primers and then a second-round multiplex PCR. From the multiplex PCR reads, TCRdb called clonotypes with MiXCR, one entry per CDR3 protein. The table has 650,000 to 800,000 distinct CDR3 sequences, about two fifths seen once. Notes on the study in general: The model's ophthalmopathy progression predictions had roughly 65% sensitivity and 72% to 75% specificity.

The sequence was collected from an adult man with Graves' ophthalmopathy. Material: peripheral blood.

CDR3 coding DNA: TGTGCCAGCAGTCGGTATGCTAATTCTAACTATGGCTACACCTTC. Protein: CASSRYANSNYGYTF. The rearrangement links TRBV10-3 to TRBJ1-2, with unresolved D. Germline assignment: CDR1 ENHRY and CDR2 SYGVKD. This CDR3 is built from 15 residues.